The clone carrying this T cell receptor beta chain has a handful of counts. The antigen remains unidentified. The sample originates from a study of CD8 T cells in ankylosing spondylitis. The study, taken as a whole, reports: Matched synovial fluid from ankylosing spondylitis patients was reported to be enriched for disease-linked clones. Made up of about eight highly homologous variants, a TCR beta motif appeared characteristic of ankylosing spondylitis blood. Some motif variants had been reported before (in reactive arthritis synovial fluid and blood).

Molecular-barcoded quantitative 5'-RACE produced these TCR beta libraries. Each CDR3 protein gets one entry after TCRdb re-called the 5' RACE reads with MiXCR. Found here are a few hundred thousand distinct CDR3 sequences, roughly 20% of them singletons; the top ten hold about 8%. The CDR3 length is 17 residues. The V gene's germline CDR1 is SNHLY and CDR2 FYNNEI. The V segment lost 3 bases and the J segment 1 base; nucleotides outside the gene matches: 8. The V and J genes are TRBV2 and TRBJ2-1, with TRBD1 matching over 8 bases. Sequencing was performed on blood, either unsorted or a sorted T cell fraction (not recorded which). This receptor was identified in a male donor with ankylosing spondylitis or in good health (not recorded which). The DNA for the CDR3 is TGTGCCAGCAGTGACCCCGGACAGGGCAGTTCCTACAATGAGCAGTTCTTC. It yields the protein CASSDPGQGSSYNEQFF.